This T cell receptor beta chain was identified in a study of blood T cell repertoires in COVID-19 (dated by TCRdb to the early 2020s). For the wider study: The collaborator samples originated in the United States, Italy and Spain and spanned the acute and convalescent phases of COVID-19. Samples were obtained from the ongoing ImmuneRACE study (first 160 participants) and from approximately 1,200 subjects provided by 6 global collaborators. The material from the prospective study consisted of cDNA or gDNA derived from T cells, B-cell-depleted T cells, or PBMCs. Deeply sampled blood TCRbeta repertoires from subjects exposed to, actively infected with, or recovered from COVID-19 were included in the dataset. The repertoires were made available in a free public database intended to serve as a resource for research on the immune response to SARS-CoV-2. Where available, HLA class I and class II types were obtained from metadata supplied by the sample provider rather than from assay-based typing. Sample metadata almost always included a de-identified subject ID, COVID-19 status, age in years and sex. Here is what the overall study found, with its caveats: Clinical and demographic metadata were provided uncurated, with the amount varying by source and participant.

As for this clone: No cognate antigen has been identified for it. No much larger clone is present one base from it, and per-base qualities are unavailable.

Enrolling through a virtual design, the prospective study's participants ranged in age from roughly 18 to 100 years and lived across approximately 25 United States geographic areas. In the prospective study, cohorts were assigned on the basis of participant-reported clinical history obtained from a screening survey and a study questionnaire. In the prospective study, mobile phlebotomists collected whole blood, serum and a nasopharyngeal or oropharyngeal swab from each participant. Over an approximately 2-month period, participants in the prospective study had the option of providing additional blood draws and questionnaires. Before DNA extraction, blood samples from the prospective study were shipped at room temperature or frozen. TCRbeta CDR3 regions were amplified from genomic DNA using the immunoSEQ Assay, a bias-controlled multiplex PCR. The paper's data handling went like this. Nucleated cell counts per sample were estimated from amplification of reference gene primers within the assay. Sequence reads were collapsed and filtered to measure the absolute abundance of every unique TCRbeta CDR3 rearrangement. For each sample, productive Simpson clonality was calculated as the square root of Simpson's diversity index across productive rearrangements. The source is immuneACCESS, and TCRdb retained only in-frame sequences with V and J called. Part of the clones is not carried over; for the studies checked, unresolved V genes explain less than half of this, and the remainder is unexplained. For V, J and clone size, that table is used; D and trimming come from the DNA. This sample is represented by some 260,000 clones; roughly 87% of them were singletons. The ten largest clones represent just under 6.5% of the sample.

CDR1 and CDR2, per the germline V gene (reference sequence), are WNHNN and SYGVQD. V loses 4 bases, J loses 3 bases, and the germline ends lie 13 bases apart. Spanning cysteine to phenylalanine, the CDR3 consists of 15 amino acids. Only the CDR3 DNA stays, 45 bases, in frame from base 1. The V and J segments used are TRBV10-1 and TRBJ1-5; the D gene assignment is ambiguous. The clonotype comes from a woman in her twenties or thirties with acute COVID-19. Source material: PBMCs or T cells enriched from blood (not recorded which). The CDR3 amino acid sequence is: CASSADITLNQPQHF. The DNA reads TGCGCCAGCAGTGCAGACATCACCCTCAATCAGCCCCAGCATTTT.